What follows are 25 T cell receptor beta chains derived from one specimen sequenced in a study of blood T cell repertoires in COVID-19. Clones were sequenced by immunoSEQ multiplex PCR, and TCRdb holds only the in-frame ones, with some missing. The sample has approximately 220,000 clones, approximately 90% seen once; the top ten hold about 1.3%. The sequenced material came from PBMCs or T cells enriched from blood (not recorded which). These receptor sequences come from a man aged 25 to 40 who had recovered from COVID-19.

The V and J genes are TRBV15 and TRBJ1-4; D is undetermined. Looked up from germline, CDR1 is LNHNV and CDR2 is YYDKDF (reference sequence). This CDR3 is 15 amino acids long. With 9 bases removed from V and 3 bases from J, the gap between germline ends came to 17 bases. CDR3 bases: TGTGCCACAACCTCGGGGAGGGCGGCTAATGAAAAACTGTTTTTT. Its protein is CATTSGRAANEKLFF.

This sequence joins TRBV28 and TRBJ2-2, with D unresolved. V was pared by 3 bases and J by 9 bases, with 11 bases between. This CDR3 has 13 amino acids. Germline lookup yields CDR1 MDHEN and CDR2 SYDVKM. Here the CDR3 reads CASSFPTLRELFF. For the CDR3, the DNA is TGTGCCAGCAGTTTCCCCACGCTACGGGAGCTGTTTTTT.

This clone appeared once. DNA for the CDR3: TGTGCCAGCAGCTTGGATGGACTAGCGGGAGGGGGGCAGTTCTTC. Amino acids: CASSLDGLAGGGQFF. V usage is TRBV5-4 and J usage is TRBJ2-1; 15 nucleotides agree with TRBD2. Trimming took 0 bases from V and 12 from J; bases not matched to a gene: 4. Germline V gene data show CDR1 as SGHNT and CDR2 as YYREEE (reference sequence). This CDR3 has 15 amino acids.

Regarding this clone: A much more abundant neighbour one base away suggests this may be a read error. This chain joins TRBV7-2 and TRBJ1-1; a possible D gene is TRBD1 (6 bases). From germline, CDR1 is SGHTA and CDR2 FQGNSA. The CDR3 spans 13 residues. V shed 2 bases and J shed 4 bases, with 8 bases lying between them. The CDR3 DNA reads as TGTGCCAGCAGCTTAACACAGGGCACTGAAGCTTTCTTT. As protein: CASSLTQGTEAFF.

V and J are TRBV30 and TRBJ2-7; 7 bases align to TRBD1. With V trimmed by 5 bases and J by 0 bases, 4 bases remained unmatched. This CDR3 spans 13 amino acids. Looked up from germline, CDR1 is GTSNPN and CDR2 is SVGIG (reference sequence). CDR3 loop: CAWARDSSYEQYF. The CDR3, as DNA: TGTGCCTGGGCCCGGGACAGCTCCTACGAGCAGTACTTC.

The rearrangement uses TRBV7-9 and TRBJ2-1; weak D call: TRBD2 (5 bases). Trimming removed 2 bases from V and 6 bases from J, with 8 bases in between. The CDR3 extends over 13 amino acids. Germline V gene data show CDR1 as SEHNR and CDR2 as FQNEAQ (reference sequence). CDR3 sequence reads: CASSLTGTNEQFF. CDR3 nucleotide sequence: TGTGCCAGCAGCTTAACGGGAACCAATGAGCAGTTCTTC.

The DNA of the CDR3 is TGTGCCAGCAACGCAGGGGCGATTTCCTACGAGCAGTACTTC. This encodes CASNAGAISYEQYF. V usage is TRBV28 and J usage is TRBJ2-7; TRBD1 might be the D (6 bases). Trimming removed 7 bases at V and 1 base at J, with 14 bases between. The germline V gene encodes CDR1 MDHEN and CDR2 SYDVKM. The CDR3 loop spans 14 amino acids.

The rearrangement joins TRBV4-3 to TRBJ1-6; tentative D call: TRBD1 (6 bases). Per germline, CDR1 LGHNA and CDR2 YSLEER. The CDR3 has 16 residues. Trimming stripped 0 bases from V and 10 bases from J, with 16 bases between. The CDR3 here is CASSQDWEQGGSPLHF. Here the CDR3 DNA reads TGCGCCAGCAGCCAAGACTGGGAACAGGGCGGATCACCCCTCCACTTT.

The V and J genes are TRBV11-2 and TRBJ2-7, with D maybe TRBD2 (6 bases). V was pared by 6 bases and J by 4 bases, with 13 bases between. Germline lookup yields CDR1 SGHAT and CDR2 FQNNGV. CDR3 size: 13 residues. CDR3 sequence reads: CASRRVGSYEQYF. The CDR3 DNA is TGTGCCAGCAGACGGGTCGGGAGTTACGAGCAGTACTTC.

The CDR3 here is CASSVVASGRGQETQYF. CDR3 nucleotide sequence: TGTGCCAGCAGCGTGGTGGCTAGCGGGAGGGGGCAAGAGACCCAGTACTTC. The rearrangement links TRBV9 to TRBJ2-5, with 12 bases matching TRBD2. The germline gives CDR1 SGDLS, CDR2 YYNGEE. This CDR3 is 17 amino acids long. V shed 2 bases and J 2 bases; nucleotides not matched to a gene: 7.

The genes are TRBV24-1 and TRBJ1-2; 8 bases agree with TRBD1. V gave up 4 bases and J gave up 0 bases; unmatched junction bases: 6. Germline values: CDR1 KGHDR, CDR2 SFDVKD. This CDR3 region has 16 residues. Here the CDR3 DNA reads TGTGCCACCAGTGAGTCCGGGACAGGCTCTAACTATGGCTACACCTTC. It codes for CATSESGTGSNYGYTF.

This rearrangement joins TRBV2 to TRBJ1-2; D remains unclear. CDR3 size: 14 residues. Germline values: CDR1 SNHLY, CDR2 FYNNEI. Trimming removed 2 bases at V and 3 bases at J, with 10 bases between. CDR3 sequence: CASSEFGEDYGYTF. CDR3 nucleotides: TGTGCCAGCAGTGAATTCGGGGAGGACTATGGCTACACCTTC.

This chain links TRBV6-5 with TRBJ2-1; TRBD2 matches at 12 bases. The CDR3 has 15 residues. Trimming removed 0 bases from V and 6 bases from J; junction bases left unmatched: 0. Per the germline V gene, CDR1 is MNHEY and CDR2 is SVGAGI. The CDR3 protein is CASSYSGLAGNEQFF. As DNA, the CDR3 is TGTGCCAGCAGTTACTCGGGACTAGCGGGCAATGAGCAGTTCTTC.

The chain has TRBV19 and TRBJ1-4; D is unresolved. The V gene lost 8 bases and the J gene lost 4 bases, with 14 bases spanning the gap. Per germline, CDR1 LNHDA and CDR2 SQIVND (reference sequence). The CDR3 extends over 14 amino acids. For the CDR3, the DNA is TGTGCCAGTGCCGACACGCCGCTTAATGAAAAACTGTTTTTT. Protein product: CASADTPLNEKLFF.

The chain couples TRBV19 to TRBJ2-7; D is ambiguous. The V end lost 3 bases, the J end lost 3 bases, and 12 bases lay between the germline ends. From germline, CDR1 is LNHDA and CDR2 SQIVND (reference sequence). The CDR3 is 14 residues long. The CDR3 region has the DNA TGTGCCAGTAGTATCTTCCCAGGATTCTACGAGCAGTACTTC. This translates into CASSIFPGFYEQYF.

This clone was counted a single time. J is TRBJ1-1 and V is TRBV5-1; unclear D gene. Trimming left V 1 base short and J 1 base short, with 8 bases between. The CDR3 has 14 residues. Germline V gives CDR1 SGHRS, CDR2 YFSETQ. Here the CDR3 DNA reads TGCGCCAGCAGCTTGAGTTCCGGGAACACTGAAGCTTTCTTT. This sequence encodes CASSLSSGNTEAFF.

This chain links TRBV6-7 with TRBJ2-1; no firm D call. TRBV6-7 is given ORF status, its function remaining uncertain. V was shortened by 0 bases and J by 5 bases, with 5 bases between the two germline ends. The CDR3 is 13 residues long. DNA of the CDR3: TGTGCCAGCAGTTACTCCCCAGACAATGAGCAGTTCTTC. Translating gives CASSYSPDNEQFF.

The chain employs TRBV5-4 and TRBJ2-5; D unclear. Germline loops: CDR1 SGHNT, CDR2 YYREEE (reference sequence). V lost 4 bases and J lost 5, with 12 bases in between. The CDR3 contains 13 residues. The CDR3 region has the DNA TGTGCCAGCAGCCAATGGTACGGGGAGACCCAGTACTTC. Residues: CASSQWYGETQYF.

This sequence joins TRBV11-1 and TRBJ2-1; 11 nucleotides align to TRBD2. V gave up 7 bases and J gave up 7 bases; unmatched junction bases: 12. Germline values: CDR1 SGHAT, CDR2 FQDESV (reference sequence). The CDR3 is 16 amino acids. The CDR3 DNA follows: TGTGCCAGCAACACAGTAGCGGGAGGGCCGGTGAATGAGCAGTTCTTC. It codes for CASNTVAGGPVNEQFF.

This chain connects TRBV21-1 to TRBJ1-2. TRBV21-1 is classified as a pseudogene. This CDR3 has 13 amino acids. The chain's CDR3 is CASSKSVYGSYTF. The CDR3 coding sequence is TGTGCCAGCAGCAAATCGGTATACGGGAGTTACACCTTC.

The chain is built from TRBV2 and TRBJ2-5, with 11 bases matching TRBD2. CDR1 is SNHLY, CDR2 FYNNEI, per germline. The CDR3 consists of 20 residues. J lost 5 bases, V lost 7 bases, and 24 bases had no gene match. The CDR3 reads CASNSIGGLASGRQEETQYF. The CDR3 nucleotides are TGTGCCAGCAATTCAATCGGGGGGTTGGCTAGCGGGAGGCAGGAGGAGACCCAGTACTTC. The full variable domain, its missing parts supplied by reference TRBV2 and TRBJ2-5, is EPEVTQTPSHQVTQMGQEVILRCVPISNHLYFYWYRQILGQKVEFLVSFYNNEISEKSEIFDDQFSVERPDGSNFTLKIRSTKLEDSAMYFCASNSIGGLASGRQEETQYFGPGTRLLVL.

V usage is TRBV28 and J usage is TRBJ1-5, with 7 bases identical to TRBD1. With V trimmed by 7 bases and J by 3 bases, 6 bases remained unmatched. The CDR3 sequence is 14 residues long. Germline V CDR1 and CDR2: MDHEN, SYDVKM. The chain's CDR3 is CASTGTVLNQPQHF. The CDR3 DNA sequence: TGTGCCAGCACCGGGACAGTCCTCAATCAGCCCCAGCATTTT.

The chain couples TRBV11-2 to TRBJ2-7; 7 bases are a match to TRBD1. The length of the CDR3 is 13 residues. The germline gives CDR1 SGHAT, CDR2 FQNNGV. Trimming removed 5 bases from V and 6 bases from J; junction bases left unmatched: 7. CDR3 sequence reads: CASSPGTEGEQYF. The CDR3 nucleotides read TGTGCCAGCAGCCCGGGGACAGAAGGCGAGCAGTACTTC.

As concerns this clone: Within the sample, other DNA sequences also encode this same CDR3. The V and J genes are TRBV18 and TRBJ1-2, with 7 bases lining up with TRBD1. CDR1 and CDR2 from the germline V gene are KGHSH and LQKENI. There are 13 residues in the CDR3. Trimming removed 3 bases from V and 6 bases from J; junction bases left unmatched: 4. The CDR3 sequence is CASSPDRVNGYTF. The DNA of the CDR3 is TGTGCCAGCTCACCTGACAGGGTCAATGGCTACACCTTC.

This chain's CDR3 is CASSLKAGGPYEQYF. CDR3 nucleotides: TGTGCCAGCAGTTTGAAGGCGGGAGGGCCTTACGAGCAGTACTTC. The V call is TRBV27, the J call TRBJ2-7, with TRBD2 matching over 9 bases. The CDR3 is 15 residues long. The germline V gene encodes CDR1 MNHEY and CDR2 SMNVEV (reference sequence). V lost 3 bases and J lost 4; bases outside the gene matches: 7.